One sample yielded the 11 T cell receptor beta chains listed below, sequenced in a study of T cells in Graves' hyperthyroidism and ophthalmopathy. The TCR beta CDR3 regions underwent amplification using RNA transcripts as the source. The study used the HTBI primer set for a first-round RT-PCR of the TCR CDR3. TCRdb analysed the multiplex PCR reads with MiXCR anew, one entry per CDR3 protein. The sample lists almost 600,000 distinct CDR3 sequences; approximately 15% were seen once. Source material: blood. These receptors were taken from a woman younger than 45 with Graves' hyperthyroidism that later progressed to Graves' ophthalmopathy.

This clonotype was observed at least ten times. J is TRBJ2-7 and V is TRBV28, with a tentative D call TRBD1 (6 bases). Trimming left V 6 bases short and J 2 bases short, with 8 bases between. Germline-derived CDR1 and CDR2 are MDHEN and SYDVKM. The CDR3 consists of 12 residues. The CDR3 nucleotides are TGTGCCAGCAGGGACAGTCCCTACGAGCAGTACTTC. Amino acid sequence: CASRDSPYEQYF.

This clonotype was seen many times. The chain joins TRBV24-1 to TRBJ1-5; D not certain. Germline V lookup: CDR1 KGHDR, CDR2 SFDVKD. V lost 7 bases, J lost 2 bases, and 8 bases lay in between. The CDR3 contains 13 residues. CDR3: CATSLDGNQPQHF. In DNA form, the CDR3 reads TGTGCCACCAGCCTGGACGGCAATCAGCCCCAGCATTTT.

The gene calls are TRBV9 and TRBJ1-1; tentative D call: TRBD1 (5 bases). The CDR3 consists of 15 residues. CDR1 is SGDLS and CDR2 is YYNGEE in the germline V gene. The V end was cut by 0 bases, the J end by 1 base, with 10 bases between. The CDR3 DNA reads TGTGCCAGCAGCGTAGGAGCAGGGTGGAACACTGAAGCTTTCTTT. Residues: CASSVGAGWNTEAFF. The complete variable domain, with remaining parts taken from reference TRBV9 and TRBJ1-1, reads DSGVTQTPKHLITATGQRVTLRCSPRSGDLSVYWYQQSLDQGLQFLIQYYNGEERAKGNILERFSAQQFPDLHSELNLSSLELGDSALYFCASSVGAGWNTEAFFGQGTRLTVV.

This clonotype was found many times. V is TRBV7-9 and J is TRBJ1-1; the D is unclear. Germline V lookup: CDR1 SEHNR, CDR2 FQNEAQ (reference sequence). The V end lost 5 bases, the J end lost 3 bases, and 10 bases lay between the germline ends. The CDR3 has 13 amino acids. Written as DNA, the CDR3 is TGTGCCAGCAGCATGAACCCTCACACTGAAGCTTTCTTT. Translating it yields CASSMNPHTEAFF. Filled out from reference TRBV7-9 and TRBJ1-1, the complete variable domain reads DTGVSQNPRHKITKRGQNVTFRCDPISEHNRLYWYRQTLGQGPEFLTYFQNEAQLEKSRLLSDRFSAERPKGSFSTLEIQRTEQGDSAMYLCASSMNPHTEAFFGQGTRLTVV.

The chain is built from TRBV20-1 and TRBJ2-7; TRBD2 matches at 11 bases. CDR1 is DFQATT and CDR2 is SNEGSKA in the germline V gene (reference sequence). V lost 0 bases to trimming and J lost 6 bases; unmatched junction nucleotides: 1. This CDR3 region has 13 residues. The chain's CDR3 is CSARDGTSGEQYF. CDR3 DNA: TGCAGTGCTAGAGACGGGACTAGCGGCGAGCAGTACTTC.

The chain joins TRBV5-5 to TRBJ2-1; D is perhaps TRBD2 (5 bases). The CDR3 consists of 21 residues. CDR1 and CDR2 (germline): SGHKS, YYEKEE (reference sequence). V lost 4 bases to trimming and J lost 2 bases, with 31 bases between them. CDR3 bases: TGTGCCAGCAGCCTAAAGCCGCTACAATTTCGGGGAACAGTTACCTACAATGAGCAGTTCTTC. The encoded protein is CASSLKPLQFRGTVTYNEQFF.

For the CDR3, the DNA is TGCAGTGCTCCAGCGGGAGGGTCGAGCGGGGAGCTGTTTTTT. Translation gives CSAPAGGSSGELFF. This sequence joins TRBV20-1 and TRBJ2-2, with 10 bases aligning to TRBD2. The CDR3 consists of 14 residues. V lost 5 bases, J lost 7 bases, and 7 bases stayed unmatched. CDR1 and CDR2 from the germline V gene are DFQATT and SNEGSKA (reference sequence).

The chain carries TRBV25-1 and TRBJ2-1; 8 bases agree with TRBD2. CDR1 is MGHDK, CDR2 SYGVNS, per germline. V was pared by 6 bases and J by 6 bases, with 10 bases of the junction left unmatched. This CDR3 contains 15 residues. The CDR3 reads CASSLIAGNGNEQFF. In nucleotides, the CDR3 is TGTGCCAGCAGCCTTATAGCGGGGAACGGCAATGAGCAGTTCTTC.

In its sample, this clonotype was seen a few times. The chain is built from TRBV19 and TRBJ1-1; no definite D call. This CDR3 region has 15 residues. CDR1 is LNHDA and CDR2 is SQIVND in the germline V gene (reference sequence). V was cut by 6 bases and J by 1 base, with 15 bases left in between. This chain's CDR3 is CASRPREEPNTEAFF. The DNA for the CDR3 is TGTGCCAGTAGGCCCCGGGAGGAGCCGAACACTGAAGCTTTCTTT. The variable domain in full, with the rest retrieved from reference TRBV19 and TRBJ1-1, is DGGITQSPKYLFRKEGQNVTLSCEQNLNHDAMYWYRQDPGQGLRLIYYSQIVNDFQKGDIAEGYSVSREKKESFPLTVTSAQKNPTAFYLCASRPREEPNTEAFFGQGTRLTVV.

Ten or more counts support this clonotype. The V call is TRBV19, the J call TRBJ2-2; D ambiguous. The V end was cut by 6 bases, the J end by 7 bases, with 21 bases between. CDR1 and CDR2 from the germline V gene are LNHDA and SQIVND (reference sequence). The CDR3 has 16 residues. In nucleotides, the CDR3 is TGTGCCAGTAGCAGTGGTTGGCTACCGGACCACGGGGAGCTGTTTTTT. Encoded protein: CASSSGWLPDHGELFF.

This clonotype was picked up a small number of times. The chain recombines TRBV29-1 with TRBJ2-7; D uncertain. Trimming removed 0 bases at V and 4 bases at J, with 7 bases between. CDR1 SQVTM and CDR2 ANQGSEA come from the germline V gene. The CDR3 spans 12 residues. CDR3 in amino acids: CSVEEGGYEQYF. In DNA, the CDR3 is TGCAGCGTTGAAGAAGGCGGTTACGAGCAGTACTTC.